This is a list of T cell receptor beta chains from one sample in a study of blood T cells in healthy people across ages. One entry per CDR3 protein, called by TCRdb with MiXCR from the 5' RACE reads. The sample shows about 970,000 distinct CDR3 sequences, 51% of them seen only once. The sample consisted of blood. Receptors originate from a woman aged 55 to 70 in good health. The CDR3 runs from the conserved cysteine through the conserved F or W. A D gene is named only where the DNA matches it firmly. Clone size is shown for a subset of rows, as once, few, many or a class of expanded clone.

d_gene | abundance | j_gene | v_gene | CDR3aa | CDR3nt
NA | NA | TRBJ2-3 | TRBV4-2 | CASSQDLLGDQYF | TGTGCCAGCAGCCAAGATCTATTGGGGGACCAGTATTTT
TRBD2 | NA | TRBJ2-5 | TRBV15 | CATSSKLTGGTQETQYF | TGTGCCACCAGCAGTAAATTGACGGGAGGGACCCAAGAGACCCAGTACTTC
NA | NA | TRBJ2-1 | TRBV12-3/TRBV12-4 | CASAPIGGVYNEQFF | TGTGCCAGCGCACCGATCGGCGGAGTGTACAATGAGCAGTTCTTC
NA | NA | TRBJ2-7 | TRBV18 | CASSPARGNYEQYF | TGTGCCAGCTCACCAGCGAGGGGCAACTACGAGCAGTACTTC
NA | NA | TRBJ2-7 | TRBV14 | CASSQFQGGYEQYF | TGTGCCAGCAGCCAATTCCAGGGGGGCTACGAGCAGTACTTC
TRBD2 | few | TRBJ2-1 | TRBV5-1 | CASSPAGDRNEQFF | TGCGCCAGCAGCCCCGCGGGAGATCGTAATGAGCAGTTCTTC
NA | NA | TRBJ2-1 | TRBV15 | CATSRSWGDSSYNEQFF | TGTGCCACCAGCAGATCGTGGGGGGACAGCTCCTACAATGAGCAGTTCTTC
NA | few | TRBJ2-7 | TRBV4-1 | CASSHDQHEQYF | TGCGCCAGCAGCCATGACCAACACGAGCAGTACTTC
TRBD1 | NA | TRBJ2-7 | TRBV28 | CASSFRDRHRYEQYF | TGTGCCAGCAGTTTCCGGGACAGACACCGCTACGAGCAGTACTTC
NA | few | TRBJ1-5 | TRBV10-3 | CAISERGGQPQHF | TGTGCCATCAGTGAGCGGGGGGGGCAGCCCCAGCATTTT
NA | NA | TRBJ2-5 | TRBV6-2/TRBV6-3 | CASSYSILGGEQYF | TGTGCCAGCAGTTACTCGATTCTAGGTGGTGAGCAGTACTTC
TRBD2 | NA | TRBJ2-7 | TRBV12-3/TRBV12-4 | CAIQGREGYNEQYF | TGTGCGATACAAGGGCGGGAGGGATACAATGAGCAGTACTTC
NA | few | TRBJ1-4 | TRBV4-1 | CASSQGRGQGGGEKLFF | TGCGCCAGCAGCCAAGGTCGGGGCCAGGGCGGAGGTGAAAAACTGTTTTTT
TRBD2 | NA | TRBJ2-5 | TRBV14 | CASSLGLAATYQETQYF | TGTGCCAGCAGCCTTGGACTAGCGGCGACCTATCAAGAGACCCAGTACTTC
NA | NA | TRBJ2-7 | TRBV5-1 | CASSFDRWGYEQYF | TGCGCCAGCAGCTTCGACAGGTGGGGATACGAGCAGTACTTC
TRBD1 | few | TRBJ2-3 | TRBV7-2 | CASTLGQVSTDTQYF | TGTGCCAGCACCCTCGGACAGGTCAGCACAGATACGCAGTATTTT
NA | NA | TRBJ2-5 | TRBV15 | CATSLHGGETQYF | TGTGCCACCAGCTTGCACGGCGGGGAGACCCAGTACTTC
TRBD1 | few | TRBJ1-2 | TRBV29-1 | CSVAENQGVRYTF | TGCAGCGTGGCCGAGAACCAGGGGGTACGCTACACCTTC
NA | NA | TRBJ2-6 | TRBV7-6 | CASSLYPRSGANVLTF | TGTGCCAGCAGCTTATATCCCAGGTCTGGGGCCAACGTCCTGACTTTC
NA | NA | TRBJ1-3 | TRBV25-1 | CASSGVLSGNTIYF | TGTGCCAGCAGTGGAGTACTCTCTGGAAACACCATATATTTT